This T cell receptor (beta chain) is drawn from a study of beta chain features in type 1 diabetes. TCRB transcripts that were expressed got sequenced, as all of the isolated RNA had been reverse transcribed. Produced via immunoSEQ multiplex PCR; TCRdb's table is partial and in-frame only. The sample includes 600,000 or so clones, around 12% of them seen just once. CDR3 length: 11 residues. Germline V CDR1 and CDR2: SEHNR, FQNEAQ (reference sequence). V was clipped by 6 bases and J by 10 bases, with 13 bases between them. CD45RO/CCR7/CD25/CD127/CD95/CD27 sorting isolated CD4+ naive, central memory, regulatory and stem cell-like memory cells. General study results and limits: TCRB repertoires of naive, central memory and Treg cells appeared more similar among patients than among healthy donors. Moderate but significant shortening of TCRB CDR3s was recorded in all four CD4+ subsets from Type 1 diabetes patients. Diminished insertions and augmented deletions at VDJ junctions characterized type 1 diabetes patients. In cDNA sequencing, cells with high TCR expression could be over-represented.

This clone came up a few times. Its antigen is unidentified. This sequence originates from a man aged 25-40 years with type 1 diabetes. Sequenced sample: naive CD4+ T cells from blood. The chain links TRBV7-9 to TRBJ2-7; a weak D match, TRBD1 (5 bases). The CDR3 sequence: CASSTVGVQYF. Written as DNA, the CDR3 is TGTGCCAGCAGTACCGTAGGGGTACAGTACTTC. The full variable domain, in which reference TRBV7-9 and TRBJ2-7 provide the parts outside the CDR3, is DTGVSQNPRHKITKRGQNVTFRCDPISEHNRLYWYRQTLGQGPEFLTYFQNEAQLEKSRLLSDRFSAERPKGSFSTLEIQRTEQGDSAMYLCASSTVGVQYFGPGTRLTVT.